Listed below are T cell receptor beta chains from one sample, sequenced in a study of blood T cell repertoires in COVID-19. Sequencing used immunoSEQ multiplex PCR; TCRdb keeps in-frame clones, though not all of them. The sample carries under 50,000 clones, 77% recorded once. Sequenced sample: peripheral blood. The receptor set was obtained from a human donor with active or convalescent COVID-19. The donor label of this sample is uncertain. The CDR3 runs from the conserved cysteine through the conserved F or W. Fields, in order: CDR3 protein, V gene.

CDR3aa: CASSPRVRGQGINHEQFF
v_gene: TRBV11-2

CDR3aa: CASSMKGQGNTEAFF
v_gene: TRBV19

CDR3aa: CASTLTGQRNSPLHF
v_gene: TRBV6-5

CDR3aa: CASSSRYGYTF
v_gene: TRBV28

CDR3aa: CSAPRGHEQFF
v_gene: TRBV20-1

CDR3aa: CASSLAGPLTDTQYF
v_gene: TRBV5-4

CDR3aa: CASSLVGGEGYTF
v_gene: TRBV5-1

CDR3aa: CASSLTGAPPSTEQYF
v_gene: TRBV3-1/TRBV3-2

CDR3aa: CASSPPSYNEQFF
v_gene: TRBV11-2

CDR3aa: CASSPLGQVNTGELFF
v_gene: TRBV18

CDR3aa: CATSREGGASTDTQYF
v_gene: TRBV15

CDR3aa: CATSDGQGYGYTF
v_gene: TRBV24-1

CDR3aa: CASSQGPGGQGKRGYTF
v_gene: TRBV5-1

CDR3aa: CASSDGASSYNEQFF
v_gene: TRBV6-4

CDR3aa: CATSGGRGSPSVYEQYF
v_gene: TRBV24-1

CDR3aa: CASSVGQASSYEQYF
v_gene: TRBV7-2

CDR3aa: CSVIRDSSTAEAFF
v_gene: TRBV29-1

CDR3aa: CASSFSSGRREEETQYF
v_gene: TRBV3-1/TRBV3-2

CDR3aa: CASSTSDRAYNSPLHF
v_gene: TRBV19

CDR3aa: CASSIGRASVAGTQYF
v_gene: TRBV19

CDR3aa: CASSPTPTLGTEAFF
v_gene: TRBV7-7

CDR3aa: CATMAEGGTDTQYF
v_gene: TRBV2

CDR3aa: CASSQEGGQYF
v_gene: TRBV3-1/TRBV3-2

CDR3aa: CASSLGTISGGLTDTQYF
v_gene: TRBV5-1

CDR3aa: CAWFLGAEQFF
v_gene: TRBV30

CDR3aa: CASSLYAGSTDTQYF
v_gene: TRBV7-2

CDR3aa: CASSMDRAGDTQYF
v_gene: TRBV5-1

CDR3aa: CASWAGTGEGYTF
v_gene: TRBV6-6

CDR3aa: CASSSLVSSYEQYF
v_gene: TRBV5-8

CDR3aa: CASSRSRPGGISNQPQHF
v_gene: TRBV19

CDR3aa: CASSYRGLAVVYEQYF
v_gene: TRBV6-2/TRBV6-3

CDR3aa: CASSYSPQVVYEQYF
v_gene: TRBV6-5

CDR3aa: CASSPWRGKEAEAFF
v_gene: TRBV5-1

CDR3aa: CASREEGRIYGYTF
v_gene: TRBV12-2

CDR3aa: CASSKVGGNSPLHF
v_gene: TRBV21-1

CDR3aa: CASSLIGRGETQYF
v_gene: TRBV5-1

CDR3aa: CASSRNAGQVLNQPQHF
v_gene: TRBV11-2

CDR3aa: CASSQDIGGAEAFF
v_gene: TRBV3-1/TRBV3-2

CDR3aa: CASSLGTMSSYEQYF
v_gene: TRBV7-6

CDR3aa: CASSFRTGETYGYTF
v_gene: TRBV27

CDR3aa: CASSVGGSGNTIYF
v_gene: TRBV28

CDR3aa: CASSPPEAAIYGYTF
v_gene: TRBV4-1

CDR3aa: CAWTGGNQPQHF
v_gene: TRBV30

CDR3aa: CASSLVGRADNEQFF
v_gene: TRBV5-6

CDR3aa: CASSLADFWEGYTF
v_gene: TRBV7-9

CDR3aa: CAWTGGASGMSSYEQYF
v_gene: TRBV30

CDR3aa: CASRAQGAGSPLHF
v_gene: TRBV11-2

CDR3aa: CASSPSPDTQYF
v_gene: TRBV7-2

CDR3aa: CASSLRDRVAEQYF
v_gene: TRBV5-8

CDR3aa: CASPPGNTIYF
v_gene: TRBV10-1